This TCR beta chain was documented in a study of blood T cell repertoires in COVID-19. Background on the study: Specimens from acute and convalescent COVID-19 originated in the United States, Italy and Spain. T cells, B-cell-depleted T cells, or PBMCs provided the cDNA or gDNA that served as material.

The V and J ends lost 3 bases and 0 bases, in that order; junction bases with no gene match: 6. The CDR3 runs to 15 residues. CDR1 and CDR2 from the germline V gene are SGHRS and YFSETQ. Source study methods: Amplification of reference gene primers provided the estimated nucleated cell counts. The protocol was immunoSEQ multiplex PCR, while the TCRdb copy is restricted to in-frame clones and leaves out a portion. That table furnishes V, J and clone size, whereas the DNA furnished D and trimming. The data hold 66,000 or so clones, with about 82% observed a single time. Sequenced input: peripheral blood. V is TRBV5-1 and J is TRBJ2-7; 7 positions agree with TRBD2. The sequence was obtained from a human donor in a cohort sampled during active COVID-19. Written as DNA, the CDR3 is TGCGCCAGCAGCTCGGGGAGCGGGAACTCCTACGAGCAGTACTTC. Protein: CASSSGSGNSYEQYF.